Listed here are 12 T cell receptor beta chains from one sample, sequenced in a study of shared clonotypes between healthy human individuals. This table comes from immunoSEQ multiplex PCR, and its TCRdb copy is limited to in-frame clones, with some not included. This sample carries roughly 300,000 clones, roughly 80% of them seen once, and the ten largest clones take more than 9%. Material: memory CD4+ T cells sorted from blood. Indicated subset: CD45RA-negative fraction. These receptors originate from a man under 40 in good health.

CDR3 region: CASSYSTGAAGEGYTF. CDR3 bases: TGTGCCAGCAGTTACTCGACAGGGGCCGCCGGTGAGGGCTACACCTTC. V is TRBV6-5 and J is TRBJ1-2; 8 bases agree with TRBD1. Germline V gives CDR1 MNHEY, CDR2 SVGAGI. The CDR3 runs to 16 residues. The V segment lost 0 bases and the J segment 8 bases; nucleotides outside the gene matches: 11.

The chain combines TRBV13 with TRBJ2-1, with 12 bases that match TRBD2. Germline CDR1 and CDR2: PRHDT and FYEKMQ (reference sequence). The V segment lost 1 base and the J segment 9 bases; nucleotides outside the gene matches: 4. This CDR3 contains 15 residues. CDR3 residues: CASSLALAGGVEQFF. The DNA for the CDR3 is TGTGCCAGCAGCTTAGCGCTAGCGGGAGGGGTTGAGCAGTTCTTC.

This sequence joins TRBV16 and TRBJ1-5, with D maybe TRBD1 (6 bases). In germline, CDR1 is KGHSY, CDR2 FQNENV. V lost 0 bases, J lost 4 bases, and 13 bases lay in between. The CDR3 consists of 16 residues. The CDR3 spells CASSQSRGARNQPQHF. CDR3 nucleotide sequence: TGTGCCAGCAGCCAATCAAGGGGGGCGAGAAATCAGCCCCAGCATTTT.

In this sample, this clone turned up once. J is TRBJ1-4 and V is TRBV28; D may be TRBD1 (6 bases). V was pared by 3 bases and J by 6 bases, with 17 bases between. Germline V gene lookup returns CDR1 MDHEN and CDR2 SYDVKM. CDR3 length: 16 amino acids. CDR3 region: CASSFTGGAADEKLFF. CDR3 sequence (DNA): TGTGCCAGCAGTTTTACTGGGGGGGCAGCCGATGAAAAACTGTTTTTT.

The V call is TRBV7-8, the J call TRBJ2-3, with TRBD1 matching 8 bases. The CDR3 runs to 19 residues. Germline CDR1 and CDR2: SGHVS and FQNEAQ. Losses at the gene ends were 1 base for V and 2 bases for J; bases not matched to a gene: 14. The chain's CDR3 is CASSLVLGRGTGPTDTQYF. The CDR3 region has the DNA TGTGCCAGCAGCTTAGTATTAGGCCGCGGGACAGGTCCCACAGATACGCAGTATTTT.

The gene calls are TRBV5-5 and TRBJ1-6, with 7 bases aligning to TRBD1. The CDR3 is 16 amino acids. Germline V gene sequence: CDR1 SGHKS, CDR2 YYEKEE (reference sequence). After removal of 2 bases from V and 3 bases from J, the junction contained 5 bases not matched to a gene. The CDR3 here is CASSLAGTVYNSPLHF. The CDR3 region has the DNA TGTGCCAGCAGCTTAGCCGGGACAGTCTATAATTCACCCCTCCACTTT.

Concerning this clone: The sample holds other DNA sequences that translate to the same CDR3. The chain uses TRBV18 and TRBJ2-7; possible D gene TRBD2, 5 bases. The CDR3 is 14 amino acids. CDR1 and CDR2 (germline): KGHSH, LQKENI. The V end lost 0 bases, the J end lost 3 bases, and 9 bases lay between the germline ends. The CDR3 here is CASSPPVGSYEQYF. The CDR3 nucleotides read TGTGCCAGCTCACCACCGGTGGGGAGCTACGAGCAGTACTTC.

Concerning this clone: The same CDR3 arises from other DNA sequences in this sample as well. V is TRBV10-3 and J is TRBJ2-7; D uncertain. Germline CDR1 is ENHRY and CDR2 is SYGVKD. This CDR3 has 11 amino acids. Trimming stripped 1 base from V and 7 bases from J, with 5 bases between. The CDR3 here is CAISELGEQYF. DNA for the CDR3: TGTGCCATCAGTGAGTTGGGAGAGCAGTACTTC.

This clone appeared a few times. The V gene is TRBV19, the J gene TRBJ1-3; TRBD1 is a possible D gene (6 bases). The CDR3 sequence is 13 residues long. With 6 bases removed from V and 2 bases from J, the gap between germline ends came to 8 bases. Germline CDR1 is LNHDA and CDR2 is SQIVND (reference sequence). The CDR3 here is CASRRDTGNTIYF. The CDR3 nucleotides are TGTGCCAGTAGGAGGGACACTGGAAACACCATATATTTT. Looking up the rest from reference TRBV19 and TRBJ1-3 gives the full variable domain: DGGITQSPKYLFRKEGQNVTLSCEQNLNHDAMYWYRQDPGQGLRLIYYSQIVNDFQKGDIAEGYSVSREKKESFPLTVTSAQKNPTAFYLCASRRDTGNTIYFGEGSWLTVV.

This clone has only a few counts. The V gene is TRBV18, the J gene TRBJ1-6, with D tentatively TRBD1 (6 bases). With 6 bases removed from V and 10 bases from J, the gap between germline ends came to 19 bases. In germline, CDR1 is KGHSH, CDR2 LQKENI. The CDR3 covers 15 residues. The CDR3 spells CASSPPAGVGSPLHF. In DNA, the CDR3 is TGTGCCAGCTCGCCGCCGGCAGGGGTAGGATCACCCCTCCACTTT.

The V gene is TRBV30, the J gene TRBJ1-4; 9 bases fit TRBD1. The CDR3 extends over 16 amino acids. V lost 1 base and J lost 5; bases outside the gene matches: 8. Germline V gives CDR1 GTSNPN, CDR2 SVGIG (reference sequence). Here the CDR3 DNA reads TGTGCCTGGAGTGGGTCGGGGACAGGGAAGAATGAAAAACTGTTTTTT. Translated, it gives CAWSGSGTGKNEKLFF.

V gene TRBV23-1 combines with J gene TRBJ2-7, with 8 nucleotides matching TRBD1. TRBV23-1 is known as an ORF, though its function is uncertain. J lost 6 bases, V lost 6 bases, and 16 bases had no gene match. The CDR3 sequence is 16 residues long. The CDR3 coding sequence is TGCGCCAGCAGCCCTAGAACTTGCAGGGGGCACGGCGAGCAGTACTTC. Residues: CASSPRTCRGHGEQYF.